The rows below give T cell receptor beta chains drawn from one sample of a study of T cells in localized non-small cell lung cancer. The protocol was immunoSEQ multiplex PCR, while the TCRdb copy is restricted to in-frame clones and leaves out a portion. The sample gives fewer than 4,500 clones, 22% of which show up once; 6.5% is in the top ten. The material was lung tumor tissue, obtained before any cancer treatment. Every receptor here comes from a man aged 18 to 49 with stage II lung adenocarcinoma. Both conserved end residues are part of each CDR3. The D gene is left open where the match is weak. Clone size is not always given. Where it is, it says once, few, many or a class for expanded clones.

TRBJ2-1,17,TRBV11-3,.,TRBD2,CASSPSRVAGVHNEQFF,TGTGCCAGCAGCCCGTCGAGGGTAGCGGGGGTACACAATGAGCAGTTCTTC
TRBJ1-1,13,TRBV12-5,medium-sized,.,CASILSGNTEAFF,TGTGCCAGCATTCTATCGGGGAACACTGAAGCTTTCTTT
TRBJ2-7,13,TRBV29-1,.,TRBD1,CSVREQGAYEQYF,TGCAGCGTCAGAGAACAGGGGGCGTACGAGCAGTACTTC
TRBJ2-3,11,TRBV19,.,.,CASSIRDTQYF,TGTGCCAGTAGTATCCGGGATACGCAGTATTTT
TRBJ1-1,14,TRBV11-3,few,.,CASSLAGMNTEAFF,TGTGCCAGCAGCTTGGCAGGGATGAACACTGAAGCTTTCTTT
TRBJ2-3,13,TRBV19,once,.,CASSRGLADTQYF,TGTGCCAGTAGTCGGGGACTGGCCGATACGCAGTATTTT
TRBJ2-2,14,TRBV29-1,.,TRBD2,CSVERGARTGELFF,TGCAGCGTTGAGCGGGGGGCAAGAACCGGGGAGCTGTTTTTT
TRBJ2-1,16,TRBV11-3,large,TRBD1,CASSLSARGQGNEQFF,TGTGCCAGCAGCTTATCGGCCCGGGGACAGGGAAATGAGCAGTTCTTC
TRBJ2-2,19,TRBV11-3,few,TRBD1,CASSPLLSRRDRNTGELFF,TGTGCCAGCAGCCCCCTCCTCTCACGACGGGACAGGAACACCGGGGAGCTGTTTTTT
TRBJ2-5,13,TRBV28,few,.,CASSRSVQETQYF,TGTGCCAGCAGTAGGTCAGTCCAAGAGACCCAGTACTTC
TRBJ2-6,16,TRBV28,.,.,CASSSTGSSGANVLTF,TGTGCCAGCAGTTCGACAGGAAGCTCTGGGGCCAACGTCCTGACTTTC
TRBJ2-2,15,TRBV11-3,few,.,CASSHSGGNTGELFF,TGTGCCAGCAGCCATTCCGGGGGGAACACCGGGGAGCTGTTTTTT
TRBJ2-7,16,TRBV11-3,few,TRBD2,CASSLAGGGTSYEQYF,TGTGCCAGCAGCTTGGCCGGCGGGGGGACCTCCTACGAGCAGTACTTC
TRBJ1-1,14,TRBV6-8,.,.,CASSYSTANTEAFF,TGTGCCAGCAGTTACTCAACGGCGAACACTGAAGCTTTCTTT
TRBJ2-1,15,TRBV28,few,TRBD1,CASSSGQLGRNEQFF,TGTGCCAGCAGTTCGGGACAGCTTGGTAGGAATGAGCAGTTCTTC
TRBJ1-1,13,TRBV28,few,.,CASSSAGPTEAFF,TGTGCCAGCAGTTCCGCGGGGCCCACTGAAGCTTTCTTT